Detailed here is one T cell receptor beta chain. Its antigen is undetermined. Every donor contributed 7.5 to 10 milliliters of peripheral blood by blood draw. The sample is drawn from a study of blood T cells in healthy people across ages. Study results and caveats: The study lacked donor CMV status, which possibly confounded expanded clonotype changes. Diversity figures derived from one million T cells were judged to underestimate the true value.

The authors ran a second PCR of roughly 6 to 12 cycles using a sample-barcoded 5' primer and a J-beta primer mix. TCRdb processed the 5' RACE reads anew with MiXCR; each CDR3 protein has one entry. The sample lists 1.5 million to 2 million distinct CDR3 sequences, approximately 30% occurring once. The V and J ends lost 4 bases and 7 bases respectively, with 16 bases between them. The CDR3 spans 14 residues. Germline V gene sequence: CDR1 MNHEY, CDR2 SMNVEV (reference sequence). The rearrangement uses TRBV27 and TRBJ2-5; the D is unclear. Source material: blood. The sequence came from a woman between 25 and 40 years old in good health. The CDR3 region has the DNA TGTGCCAGCAGTTCTCGTGGGGTTCGAGGGACCCAGTACTTC. Protein sequence: CASSSRGVRGTQYF.